These 29 T cell receptor beta chains came from one sample sequenced in a study of OX40 agonist ivuxolimab in advanced cancers. Measured with immunoSEQ multiplex PCR; TCRdb has only the in-frame clones, and not every one. In the table there are 65,000 to 95,000 clones, roughly nine tenths of which are singletons. Sequences were derived from CD4+ or CD8+ T cells sorted from blood, sampled in a trial of the OX40 agonist ivuxolimab. Source of these receptors: an adult with an advanced solid tumor such as melanoma, head and neck, liver or kidney cancer.

The chain uses TRBV15 and TRBJ2-1; D might be TRBD1 or TRBD2, each matching 5 bases. Per the germline V gene, CDR1 is LNHNV and CDR2 is YYDKDF (reference sequence). V was clipped by 0 bases and J by 7 bases, with 19 bases between them. The CDR3 extends over 17 amino acids. CDR3 protein: CATSRDRRGAFWNEQFF. Here the CDR3 DNA reads TGTGCCACCAGCAGAGACCGTAGAGGGGCCTTTTGGAATGAGCAGTTCTTC.

V is TRBV5-4 and J is TRBJ2-1, with 12 bases identical to TRBD2. Trimming removed 4 bases from V and 0 bases from J; junction bases left unmatched: 8. The CDR3 covers 18 residues. CDR1 and CDR2 from the germline V gene are SGHNT and YYREEE (reference sequence). CDR3 loop: CASSPSGRAVVSYNEQFF. For the CDR3, the DNA is TGTGCCAGCAGCCCTAGCGGGAGGGCCGTCGTCTCCTACAATGAGCAGTTCTTC.

The genes are TRBV9 and TRBJ2-3; TRBD1 matches at 11 bases. Trimming cost V 0 bases and J 4 bases; bases outside gene matches: 10. This CDR3 is built from 18 residues. CDR1 is SGDLS, CDR2 YYNGEE, per germline. The CDR3 protein is CASSVGTGGLGSADTQYF. The CDR3 DNA follows: TGTGCCAGCAGCGTAGGGACAGGGGGCCTCGGGAGTGCAGATACGCAGTATTTT.

V gene TRBV18 combines with J gene TRBJ2-2; TRBD1 or TRBD2 may be the D gene (6 bases each). The CDR3 runs 15 residues. V was pared by 3 bases and J by 8 bases, with 16 bases between. In germline, CDR1 is KGHSH, CDR2 LQKENI. The CDR3 sequence is CASSPVRGPEGELFF. CDR3 bases: TGTGCCAGCTCACCCGTACGGGGGCCCGAGGGGGAGCTGTTTTTT.

The chain employs TRBV11-2 and TRBJ2-7; 7 bases align to TRBD1. The CDR3 loop spans 14 amino acids. The germline V gene encodes CDR1 SGHAT and CDR2 FQNNGV. The CDR3 reads CVSSFPGQPREQYV. The CDR3 DNA is TGTGTCAGCAGCTTCCCGGGACAGCCGCGTGAGCAGTACGTC.

The chain combines TRBV6-6 with TRBJ1-1, with D uncertain. The CDR3 consists of 11 residues. Germline CDR1 is MNHNY and CDR2 is SVGAGI (reference sequence). V lost 7 bases and J lost 0, with 3 bases in between. The CDR3: CASKVNTEAFF. CDR3 DNA: TGTGCCAGCAAAGTGAACACTGAAGCTTTCTTT.

The chain joins TRBV29-1 to TRBJ1-2, with D hard to call. CDR1 and CDR2 from the germline V gene are SQVTM and ANQGSEA. Trimming pared 0 bases from V and 2 bases from J, leaving 13 bases between. The CDR3 is 15 amino acids. The CDR3 region has the DNA TGCAGCGTTGAAGATGAGGGTATCACCAACTATGGCTACACCTTC. It is translated as CSVEDEGITNYGYTF.

The chain is built from TRBV29-1 and TRBJ1-4, with a tentative D call TRBD1 (5 bases). The ends were cut back, 4 bases at V and 8 bases at J, with 17 bases in the middle. CDR1 is SQVTM, CDR2 ANQGSEA, per germline. This CDR3 is 14 amino acids long. CDR3: CSVASPIQVEKLFF. CDR3 DNA: TGCAGCGTTGCTTCCCCCATACAGGTGGAAAAACTGTTTTTT.

This chain's CDR3 is CASRPQGAQNSPLHF. The CDR3 DNA reads as TGTGCCAGCAGGCCCCAGGGGGCGCAGAATTCACCCCTCCACTTT. The rearrangement joins TRBV7-2 to TRBJ1-6, with 8 bases identical to TRBD1. The length of the CDR3 is 15 residues. Per germline, CDR1 SGHTA and CDR2 FQGNSA. Trimming took 6 bases from V and 7 from J; bases not matched to a gene: 8.

The chain joins TRBV7-2 to TRBJ2-7; TRBD1 matches 7 bases. Germline assignment: CDR1 SGHTA and CDR2 FQGNSA. CDR3 length: 14 amino acids. Unmatched junction bases numbered 9, after V lost 5 bases and J lost 5 bases. The CDR3 DNA reads TGTGCCAGCAGCGTACAGGGGCTAGCCCACGAGCAGTACTTC. As protein: CASSVQGLAHEQYF.

V is TRBV7-9 and J is TRBJ1-4; D gene unclear. This CDR3 has 16 amino acids. The V end was cut by 0 bases, the J end by 0 bases, with 8 bases between. Germline V gives CDR1 SEHNR, CDR2 FQNEAQ (reference sequence). CDR3 sequence (DNA): TGTGCCAGCAGCTTAGCTAACAGAGCAACTAATGAAAAACTGTTTTTT. It translates to CASSLANRATNEKLFF. Looking up the rest from reference TRBV7-9 and TRBJ1-4 gives the full variable domain: DTGVSQNPRHKITKRGQNVTFRCDPISEHNRLYWYRQTLGQGPEFLTYFQNEAQLEKSRLLSDRFSAERPKGSFSTLEIQRTEQGDSAMYLCASSLANRATNEKLFFGSGTQLSVL.

The V call is TRBV28, the J call TRBJ2-7; TRBD1 might be the D (5 bases). The ends were cut back, 5 bases at V and 5 bases at J, with 10 bases in the middle. The CDR3 spans 12 residues. Germline loops: CDR1 MDHEN, CDR2 SYDVKM. CDR3 nucleotide sequence: TGTGCCAGCAGTCCCAGACAGCACGAGCAGTACGTC. It codes for CASSPRQHEQYV.

This chain connects TRBV19 to TRBJ1-2; the D gene is possibly TRBD1 (5 bases). Germline V CDR1 and CDR2: LNHDA, SQIVND (reference sequence). Trimming cost V 6 bases and J 0 bases, with 11 bases left between them. This CDR3 comprises 14 residues. CDR3 DNA sequence: TGTGCCAGTAGCCAGGGAGAAGCTAACTATGGCTACACCTTC. This gives the protein CASSQGEANYGYTF.

This clone has only one observation. The J gene is TRBJ2-1, the V gene TRBV5-6; 8 bases agree with TRBD1. J was trimmed by 4 bases and V by 4 bases; bases with no gene match: 10. Germline loops: CDR1 SGHDT, CDR2 YYEEEE. The CDR3 spans 16 residues. The CDR3 protein is CASSPRTGRLYNEQFF. The CDR3 region has the DNA TGTGCCAGCAGCCCGCGGACAGGGCGACTTTACAATGAGCAGTTCTTC.

This clone has a single count. This chain joins TRBV27 and TRBJ1-2, with D maybe TRBD1 (5 bases). CDR1 is MNHEY, CDR2 SMNVEV, per germline (reference sequence). The germline V and J ends were trimmed by 2 bases and 3 bases, with 22 bases remaining between them. CDR3 length: 18 residues. CDR3: CASSLRPSLSEGYYGYTF. DNA for the CDR3: TGTGCCAGCAGTTTACGTCCCAGTTTGTCAGAGGGGTACTATGGCTACACCTTC.

V gene TRBV5-1 combines with J gene TRBJ2-5; unclear D gene. The CDR3 has 12 amino acids. The V gene lost 4 bases and the J gene lost 2 bases, with 6 bases spanning the gap. The germline V gene has CDR1 SGHRS and CDR2 YFSETQ. The CDR3 region is CASSVSQETQYF. The CDR3 nucleotides read TGCGCCAGCAGCGTCAGTCAAGAGACCCAGTACTTC.

The chain joins TRBV13 to TRBJ2-7; TRBD2 is a possible D gene (7 bases). Trimming cost V 5 bases and J 9 bases, with 20 bases left between them. CDR1 and CDR2 (germline): PRHDT, FYEKMQ (reference sequence). The CDR3 covers 14 residues. The CDR3 DNA is TGTGCCAGCAGCATTTGGGGGGGGCCCGTCGGGCAGTACGTC. Translating it yields CASSIWGGPVGQYV.

The count of this clone is one. The chain recombines TRBV5-1 with TRBJ2-7; tentatively, D is TRBD1 or TRBD2 (5 bases each). The CDR3 sequence is 15 residues long. V lost 6 bases and J 1 base, leaving 17 bases between the germline ends. The germline gives CDR1 SGHRS, CDR2 YFSETQ. The CDR3 loop reads CASKIGTSTSYEQYF. The CDR3 nucleotides read TGCGCCAGCAAAATTGGGACGTCAACTTCCTACGAGCAGTACTTC.

The J gene is TRBJ1-1, the V gene TRBV7-3; the D is unclear. The CDR3 is 12 amino acids. CDR1 and CDR2 (germline): SGHTA, FQGTGA. Trimming stripped 3 bases from V and 6 bases from J, with 8 bases between. The CDR3 coding sequence is TGTGCCAGCAGCTTTACGGGAGCTGAAGCTTTCTTT. Its protein is CASSFTGAEAFF.

J is TRBJ2-3 and V is TRBV19, with D tentatively TRBD1 (5 bases). The CDR3 sequence is 13 residues long. Trimming shortened V by 3 bases and J by 6 bases, and 10 bases separated the two germline ends. The germline gives CDR1 LNHDA, CDR2 SQIVND (reference sequence). The CDR3 sequence: CASSIWGGDTQYF. In DNA, the CDR3 is TGTGCCAGTAGTATCTGGGGCGGCGATACGCAGTATTTT.

The chain carries TRBV6-5 and TRBJ2-7, with D perhaps TRBD1 (5 bases). This CDR3 comprises 14 residues. Trimming stripped 8 bases from V and 3 bases from J, with 17 bases between. CDR1 is MNHEY and CDR2 is SVGAGI in the germline V gene. The CDR3 is CASSRAGRDYEQYV. CDR3 coding DNA: TGTGCCAGCTCCCGTGCAGGCAGGGACTACGAGCAGTACGTC.

This sequence joins TRBV25-1 and TRBJ2-7; TRBD1 might be the D (6 bases). V dropped 6 bases and J dropped 0 bases, with 15 bases sitting between them. CDR1 is MGHDK, CDR2 SYGVNS, per germline. The CDR3 is made up of 15 amino acids. This chain's CDR3 is CASSLLTGASYEQYF. CDR3 DNA sequence: TGTGCCAGCAGCCTATTGACAGGAGCCTCCTACGAGCAGTACTTC.

V is TRBV4-2 and J is TRBJ2-5; 10 bases line up with TRBD1. The CDR3 spans 14 residues. The germline V gene has CDR1 LGHNA and CDR2 YNFKEQ. Trimming took 4 bases from V and 3 from J; bases not matched to a gene: 2. The CDR3 DNA follows: TGTGCCAGCAGCCGAGGGACAGGGGAAGAGACCCAGTACTTC. The encoded protein is CASSRGTGEETQYF.

This clone came up once. This chain uses TRBV7-2 with TRBJ1-2, with D perhaps TRBD1 (5 bases). This CDR3 comprises 14 residues. V was shortened by 0 bases and J by 6 bases, with 11 bases between the two germline ends. Looked up from germline, CDR1 is SGHTA and CDR2 is FQGNSA. As DNA, the CDR3 is TGTGCCAGCAGCTTAGCAATGGGGGTTGATGGCTACACCTTC. Translation: CASSLAMGVDGYTF.

This rearrangement joins TRBV11-2 to TRBJ2-1; 9 nucleotides agree with TRBD1. The V and J ends lost 4 bases and 3 bases, in that order; junction bases with no gene match: 7. CDR3 length: 16 amino acids. Germline CDR1 is SGHAT and CDR2 is FQNNGV. CDR3 DNA sequence: TGTGCCAGCAGCTCGTTGACAGGGGGAAGCTACAATGAGCAGTTCTTC. Protein product: CASSSLTGGSYNEQFF.

J is TRBJ2-1 and V is TRBV4-1, with 12 positions matching TRBD2. From germline, CDR1 is MGHRA and CDR2 YSYEKL. Trimming cost V 4 bases and J 7 bases; bases outside gene matches: 8. CDR3 length equals 16 residues. CDR3 protein: CASSLPTSGSLNEQFF. CDR3 in DNA: TGCGCCAGCAGCCTCCCGACTAGCGGGAGTTTGAATGAGCAGTTCTTC.

V is TRBV5-1 and J is TRBJ2-3; maybe TRBD1 (5 bases). CDR1 and CDR2 from the germline V gene are SGHRS and YFSETQ. V was clipped by 0 bases and J by 10 bases, with 12 bases between them. The length of the CDR3 is 13 residues. CDR3 in amino acids: CASSLGGWNPQYF. CDR3 nucleotides: TGCGCCAGCAGCTTGGGGGGCTGGAATCCGCAGTATTTT.

The J gene is TRBJ2-1, the V gene TRBV7-8; D is unresolved. With 1 base removed from V and 1 base from J, the gap between germline ends came to 8 bases. The CDR3 covers 15 residues. Per germline, CDR1 SGHVS and CDR2 FQNEAQ. Here the CDR3 reads CASSLEASSYNEQFF. In DNA, the CDR3 is TGTGCCAGCAGCTTAGAGGCTAGTTCCTACAATGAGCAGTTCTTC.

This rearrangement joins TRBV5-1 to TRBJ1-4, with 7 bases identical to TRBD1. Looked up from germline, CDR1 is SGHRS and CDR2 is YFSETQ. Trimming cost V 4 bases and J 2 bases; bases outside gene matches: 8. This CDR3 has 16 residues. The chain's CDR3 is CASSATGSETNEKLFF. In DNA, the CDR3 is TGCGCCAGCAGCGCGACAGGGAGCGAGACTAATGAAAAACTGTTTTTT.